This T cell receptor beta chain originates from a study of blood T cell repertoires in COVID-19. The CDR3 loop spans 16 amino acids. Germline V gene data show CDR1 as SEHNR and CDR2 as FQNEAQ (reference sequence). V lost 3 bases, J lost 2 bases, and 5 bases stayed unmatched. Only in-frame clones appear in the TCRdb table, and some are missing; sequencing was by immunoSEQ multiplex PCR. The sample has under 500,000 clones, roughly 85% seen once. The sample holds a few counts of this clone. This rearrangement joins TRBV7-9 to TRBJ1-4; 8 nucleotides agree with TRBD1. What was sequenced was PBMCs or T cells enriched from blood (not recorded which). The source of this sequence is a woman aged 18-29 years with acute COVID-19. CDR3 region: CASSLERQGTNEKLFF. The DNA of the CDR3 is TGTGCCAGCAGCTTGGAACGACAGGGGACTAATGAAAAACTGTTTTTT. Together with reference TRBV7-9 and TRBJ1-4, the CDR3 gives the full variable domain: DTGVSQNPRHKITKRGQNVTFRCDPISEHNRLYWYRQTLGQGPEFLTYFQNEAQLEKSRLLSDRFSAERPKGSFSTLEIQRTEQGDSAMYLCASSLERQGTNEKLFFGSGTQLSVL.